This TCR beta chain was found in a study of T cells in Graves' hyperthyroidism and ophthalmopathy. Study results and caveats: Stable hyperthyroidism was told apart from ophthalmopathy by a model built on 13 V-J features. For ophthalmopathy, model prediction preceded onset by a median around 7 months.

The CDR3 has 12 amino acids. Germline values: CDR1 ENHRY, CDR2 SYGVKD. V was trimmed by 11 bases and J by 2 bases, leaving 9 bases between them. In the ophthalmopathy cohort, Clinical Activity Score was at least 3, NOSPECS grade at least 4, and duration under 3 months. This clonotype was detected a few times. What it binds is unknown. Researchers amplified the TCR beta CDR3 regions from RNA transcripts. The primer set for the first-round RT-PCR of the TCR CDR3 was HTBI. TCRdb recomputed calls from the multiplex PCR reads with MiXCR, one row per CDR3 protein. The table has approximately 610,000 distinct CDR3 sequences, roughly 15% seen once.

The V and J genes are TRBV10-3 and TRBJ1-4; unclear D gene. The clonotype comes from a middle-aged woman with Graves' ophthalmopathy. Sequenced sample: blood. CDR3 sequence: CAPPKTNEKLFF. CDR3 bases: TGTGCCCCTCCTAAGACTAATGAAAAACTGTTTTTT.